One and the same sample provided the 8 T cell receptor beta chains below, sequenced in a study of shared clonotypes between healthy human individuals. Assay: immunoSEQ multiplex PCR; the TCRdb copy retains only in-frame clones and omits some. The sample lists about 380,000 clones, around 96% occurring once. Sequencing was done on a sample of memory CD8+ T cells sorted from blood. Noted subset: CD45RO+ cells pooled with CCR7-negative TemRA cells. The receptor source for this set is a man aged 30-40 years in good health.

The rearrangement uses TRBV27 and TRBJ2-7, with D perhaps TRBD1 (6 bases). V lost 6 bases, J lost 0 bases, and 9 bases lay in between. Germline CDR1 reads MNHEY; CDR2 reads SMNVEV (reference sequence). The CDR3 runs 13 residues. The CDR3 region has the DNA TGTGCCAGCAGGGGGACAACCTCCTACGAGCAGTACTTC. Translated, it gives CASRGTTSYEQYF.

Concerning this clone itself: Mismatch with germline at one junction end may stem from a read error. This CDR3 reads CASSTTSGRALRTEELFF. The DNA of the CDR3 is TGTGCCAGCAGCACAACTAGCGGGAGGGCCTTGAGAACCGAGGAGCTGTTTTTT. V is TRBV7-2 and J is TRBJ2-2, with 13 bases matching TRBD2. The germline V gene encodes CDR1 SGHTA and CDR2 FQGNSA. This CDR3 comprises 18 residues.

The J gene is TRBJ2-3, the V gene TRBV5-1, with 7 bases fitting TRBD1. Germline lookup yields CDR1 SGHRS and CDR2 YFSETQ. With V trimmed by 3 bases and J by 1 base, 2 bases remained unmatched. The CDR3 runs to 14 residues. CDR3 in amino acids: CASSSGTGTDTQYF. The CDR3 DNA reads TGCGCCAGCAGCTCCGGGACAGGCACAGATACGCAGTATTTT.

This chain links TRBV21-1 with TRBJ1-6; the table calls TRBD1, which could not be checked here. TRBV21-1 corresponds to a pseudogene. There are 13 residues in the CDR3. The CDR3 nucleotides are TGTGCCAGCAGAGGGACAAATGATTCACCCCTCCACTTT. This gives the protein CASRGTNDSPLHF.

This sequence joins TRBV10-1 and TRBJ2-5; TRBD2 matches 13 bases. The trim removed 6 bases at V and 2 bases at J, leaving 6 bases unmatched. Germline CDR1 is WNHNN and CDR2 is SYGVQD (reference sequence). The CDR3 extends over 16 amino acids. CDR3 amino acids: CASSRGLAGNQETQYF. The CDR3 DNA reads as TGCGCCAGCAGCCGGGGACTAGCGGGAAATCAAGAGACCCAGTACTTC.

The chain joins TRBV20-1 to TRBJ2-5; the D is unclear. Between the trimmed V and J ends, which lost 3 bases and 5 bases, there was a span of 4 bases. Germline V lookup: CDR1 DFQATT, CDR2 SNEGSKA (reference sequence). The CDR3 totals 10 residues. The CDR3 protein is CSASYETQYF. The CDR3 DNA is TGCAGTGCTAGCTACGAGACCCAGTACTTC.

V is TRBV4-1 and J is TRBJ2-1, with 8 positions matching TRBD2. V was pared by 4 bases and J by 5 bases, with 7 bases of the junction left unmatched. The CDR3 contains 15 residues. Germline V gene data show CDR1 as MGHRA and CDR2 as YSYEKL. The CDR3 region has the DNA TGCGCCAGCAGCCCAACAGAGCGGGGGAACAATGAGCAGTTCTTC. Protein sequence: CASSPTERGNNEQFF.

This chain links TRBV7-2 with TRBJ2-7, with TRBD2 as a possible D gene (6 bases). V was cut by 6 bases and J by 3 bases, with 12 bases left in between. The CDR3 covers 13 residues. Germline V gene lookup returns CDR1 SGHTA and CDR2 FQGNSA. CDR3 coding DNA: TGTGCCAGCAGTCTGCGGCGGGACTACGAGCAGTACTTC. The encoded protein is CASSLRRDYEQYF.